These 14 T cell receptor beta chains share one sample of origin, sequenced in a study of cytomegalovirus exposure and HLA in healthy donors. Assay used: immunoSEQ multiplex PCR; TCRdb lists only in-frame clones, some missing. Of 120,000 or so clones in the sample, about 89% were seen once. Sequenced sample: PBMCs. These receptors were obtained from a woman aged 18-29 years in good health and CMV-seronegative.

The V gene is TRBV9, the J gene TRBJ1-3; D might be TRBD1 (6 bases). The CDR3 covers 15 residues. V lost 0 bases and J lost 0, with 7 bases in between. The germline CDR1 and CDR2 sequences are SGDLS and YYNGEE. Here the CDR3 reads CASSVEGVSGNTIYF. CDR3 DNA sequence: TGTGCCAGCAGCGTAGAGGGGGTCTCTGGAAACACCATATATTTT.

The J gene is TRBJ2-7, the V gene TRBV11-3; 9 bases agree with TRBD1. Unmatched junction bases numbered 12, after V lost 4 bases and J lost 5 bases. Germline CDR1 is SGHNT and CDR2 is YENEEA. The CDR3 covers 16 residues. Written as DNA, the CDR3 is TGTGCCAGCAGCTCATTCGCCGGGACAGGGCTCAACGAGCAGTACTTC. Its protein product is CASSSFAGTGLNEQYF.

The gene calls are TRBV6-5 and TRBJ2-5, with 8 bases fitting TRBD1. The CDR3 covers 13 residues. The J segment lost 8 bases and the V segment lost 8 bases, leaving 10 bases of the junction unmatched. CDR1 and CDR2 (germline): MNHEY, SVGAGI. The CDR3 loop is CASQTGALGTQYF. The DNA of the CDR3 is TGTGCCAGCCAGACAGGGGCATTAGGAACCCAGTACTTC.

V is TRBV18 and J is TRBJ2-7; 7 bases are a match to TRBD1. The germline V gene encodes CDR1 KGHSH and CDR2 LQKENI. V lost 0 bases, J lost 2 bases, and 1 base stayed unmatched. The CDR3 is 14 residues long. CDR3 DNA sequence: TGTGCCAGCTCACCACCGGGACAGACCTACGAGCAGTACTTC. Residues: CASSPPGQTYEQYF.

The rearrangement joins TRBV15 to TRBJ2-7, with TRBD2 matching 8 bases. J was trimmed by 5 bases and V by 0 bases; bases with no gene match: 12. Germline V gene sequence: CDR1 LNHNV, CDR2 YYDKDF (reference sequence). This CDR3 contains 17 residues. For the CDR3, the DNA is TGTGCCACCAGCAGAGATCTTGGAGGGACTAGTTCCCACGAGCAGTACTTC. It is translated as CATSRDLGGTSSHEQYF.

The chain carries TRBV27 and TRBJ2-3; no clear D. The CDR3 is 13 amino acids. Deletions cut 5 bases from V and 8 bases from J, with 14 bases between. Per the germline V gene, CDR1 is MNHEY and CDR2 is SMNVEV (reference sequence). The CDR3 nucleotides read TGTGCCAGCAGTGGAGACGGTATTGGTACGCAGTATTTT. Amino acid sequence: CASSGDGIGTQYF.

This chain links TRBV10-3 with TRBJ1-1, with 7 bases fitting TRBD1. The CDR3 runs 14 residues. The V and J ends lost 4 bases and 1 base, in that order; junction bases with no gene match: 3. Germline-derived CDR1 and CDR2 are ENHRY and SYGVKD. The CDR3 sequence: CAISAGQQNTEAFF. CDR3 nucleotides: TGTGCCATCAGTGCGGGACAGCAGAACACTGAAGCTTTCTTT.

The chain recombines TRBV4-2 with TRBJ2-7; the D gene is possibly TRBD1 (5 bases). The CDR3 runs to 14 residues. The V end was cut by 1 base, the J end by 5 bases, with 12 bases between. Germline-derived CDR1 and CDR2 are LGHNA and YNFKEQ. CDR3 DNA: TGTGCCAGCAGCCAAGGGCAGGGCGGCAACGAGCAGTACTTC. It translates to CASSQGQGGNEQYF.

The gene calls are TRBV29-1 and TRBJ1-2; TRBD1 matches at 10 bases. The CDR3 has 15 amino acids. Germline CDR1 is SQVTM and CDR2 is ANQGSEA. V trimming: 4 bases; J trimming: 4 bases; junction bases outside the gene matches: 9. The CDR3 protein is CSVAPPGTGVYGYTF. CDR3 DNA: TGCAGCGTTGCGCCTCCCGGGACAGGGGTCTATGGCTACACCTTC.

This rearrangement joins TRBV2 to TRBJ2-6, with D perhaps matching TRBD1 (5 bases). The CDR3 totals 16 residues. V lost 4 bases to trimming and J lost 1 base, with 11 bases between them. Germline CDR1 is SNHLY and CDR2 is FYNNEI. The CDR3 DNA reads as TGTGCCAGCAGTGTAGGGGCGGTGTCTGGGGCCAACGTCCTGACTTTC. This sequence encodes CASSVGAVSGANVLTF. Full variable domain (outside the CDR3, taken from reference TRBV2 and TRBJ2-6): EPEVTQTPSHQVTQMGQEVILRCVPISNHLYFYWYRQILGQKVEFLVSFYNNEISEKSEIFDDQFSVERPDGSNFTLKIRSTKLEDSAMYFCASSVGAVSGANVLTFGAGSRLTVL.

The genes are TRBV7-2 and TRBJ1-5; 9 bases map to TRBD1. CDR1 and CDR2 from the germline V gene are SGHTA and FQGNSA. J lost 4 bases, V lost 1 base, and 5 bases had no gene match. The CDR3 is 16 amino acids. The CDR3 DNA reads as TGTGCCAGCAGCTTAGTTGCGGGACAGGGTAATCAGCCCCAGCATTTT. Amino acids: CASSLVAGQGNQPQHF.

This sequence joins TRBV5-6 and TRBJ2-1; TRBD1 agrees at 8 bases. The V and J ends lost 2 bases and 7 bases, in that order; junction bases with no gene match: 8. This CDR3 comprises 15 residues. The germline CDR1 and CDR2 sequences are SGHDT and YYEEEE. CDR3 DNA sequence: TGTGCCAGCAGCTTTGGACAGGGTTTAGTAAATGAGCAGTTCTTC. Translated: CASSFGQGLVNEQFF. Full variable domain (missing parts from reference TRBV5-6 and TRBJ2-1): DAGVTQSPTHLIKTRGQQVTLRCSPKSGHDTVSWYQQALGQGPQFIFQYYEEEERQRGNFPDRFSGHQFPNYSSELNVNALLLGDSALYLCASSFGQGLVNEQFFGPGTRLTVL.

The chain couples TRBV4-1 to TRBJ2-5; TRBD2 might be the D (6 bases). CDR1 is MGHRA, CDR2 YSYEKL, per germline. Deletions cut 1 base from V and 5 bases from J, with 8 bases between. The CDR3 runs to 13 residues. The DNA of the CDR3 is TGCGCCAGCAGCCAAGTGCTAGCGGAGACCCAGTACTTC. Protein product: CASSQVLAETQYF.

The chain links TRBV6-6 to TRBJ2-1; TRBD1 matches at 9 bases. Germline V lookup: CDR1 MNHNY, CDR2 SVGAGI (reference sequence). With V trimmed by 4 bases and J by 8 bases, 3 bases remained unmatched. The CDR3 runs to 13 residues. The CDR3 sequence is CASSLTGGDEQFF. CDR3 in DNA: TGTGCCAGCAGTTTGACAGGGGGAGATGAGCAGTTCTTC.